This T cell receptor beta chain was recorded in a study of B cell selection in AIRE deficiency. Regarding the study as a whole: In TCRBV usage, CDR3 length and diversity, patient Tconv and Treg cells matched healthy donors. Patient Tconv cells held around a third of Treg sequences shared by healthy donors.

V was pared by 1 base and J by 4 bases, with 12 bases of the junction left unmatched. The CDR3 length is 18 residues. The germline CDR1 and CDR2 sequences are SGHAT and FQDESV (reference sequence). Generated by immunoSEQ multiplex PCR, the TCRdb table keeps only in-frame clones and is missing some. The top ten clones hold about 3.4% of a sample with some 3,000 clones, about 78% of them seen once. Regulatory T cells were sorted as CD4+CD25hiCD127low/negative. Remarks on this clone: Its specificity is unknown.

The sequence was collected from a human donor with AIRE deficiency. The specimen was Tregs sorted from PBMCs. This chain connects TRBV11-1 to TRBJ1-1; 10 nucleotides line up with TRBD1. CDR3 sequence reads: CASSLDRDRGTRSTEAFF. The DNA of the CDR3 is TGTGCCAGCAGCTTAGACCGGGACAGGGGAACAAGGAGCACTGAAGCTTTCTTT.